This is a list of T cell receptor beta chains from one sample in a study of blood T cell repertoires in COVID-19. Data came from immunoSEQ multiplex PCR; TCRdb stores just in-frame clones and leaves some out. Altogether about 260,000 clones are present, roughly 86% being singletons, with the ten largest covering approximately 9.4%. The sequenced sample consisted of peripheral blood. The receptors derive from a man aged 40-49 years who had recovered from COVID-19. CDR3s include the opening cysteine and the closing phenylalanine or tryptophan. The D gene is left open where the match is weak. Not every row has a clone size; where given, it reads once, few, many or a size class.

abundance: .; j_gene: TRBJ2-7; d_gene: .; v_gene: TRBV4-3; CDR3aa: CASSQDLGGYEQYF; CDR3nt: TGCGCCAGCAGCCAAGATCTGGGCGGGTACGAGCAGTACTTC
abundance: .; j_gene: TRBJ2-1; d_gene: TRBD1; v_gene: TRBV5-1; CDR3aa: CAENCQGALNEQFF; CDR3nt: TGCGCCGAAAATTGCCAGGGGGCTCTCAATGAGCAGTTCTTC
abundance: .; j_gene: TRBJ1-1; d_gene: .; v_gene: TRBV7-9; CDR3aa: CASSLAGNTEAFF; CDR3nt: TGTGCCAGCAGCCTTGCAGGGAACACTGAAGCTTTCTTT
abundance: once; j_gene: TRBJ2-1; d_gene: TRBD2; v_gene: TRBV6-5; CDR3aa: CASSGRGPWEQFF; CDR3nt: TGTGCCAGCAGCGGGAGGGGACCCTGGGAGCAGTTCTTC
abundance: .; j_gene: TRBJ2-7; d_gene: TRBD1; v_gene: TRBV19; CDR3aa: CASSDRATPYEQYF; CDR3nt: TGTGCCAGTAGCGACAGGGCAACCCCCTACGAGCAGTACTTC
abundance: once; j_gene: TRBJ2-7; d_gene: .; v_gene: TRBV19; CDR3aa: CASSIETGEYEQYF; CDR3nt: TGTGCCAGTAGTATAGAAACAGGAGAATACGAGCAGTACTTC
abundance: .; j_gene: TRBJ2-7; d_gene: .; v_gene: TRBV19; CDR3aa: CASTLGVTMEQYF; CDR3nt: TGTGCCAGTACTTTAGGGGTAACGATGGAGCAGTACTTC
abundance: .; j_gene: TRBJ1-4; d_gene: TRBD1; v_gene: TRBV29-1; CDR3aa: CSVSQGGGEKLFF; CDR3nt: TGCAGCGTTTCACAGGGGGGCGGTGAAAAACTGTTTTTT
abundance: .; j_gene: TRBJ2-5; d_gene: TRBD2; v_gene: TRBV5-1; CDR3aa: CASSLASGGPKETQYF; CDR3nt: TGCGCCAGCAGCTTAGCGAGCGGGGGGCCAAAAGAGACCCAGTACTTC
abundance: few; j_gene: TRBJ2-2; d_gene: .; v_gene: TRBV7-2; CDR3aa: CASDSFNTGELFF; CDR3nt: TGTGCCAGCGACAGCTTCAACACCGGGGAGCTGTTTTTT
abundance: .; j_gene: TRBJ2-2; d_gene: .; v_gene: TRBV9; CDR3aa: CASSVGELRTGELFF; CDR3nt: TGTGCCAGCAGCGTAGGTGAGCTACGGACCGGGGAGCTGTTTTTT
abundance: .; j_gene: TRBJ2-3; d_gene: .; v_gene: TRBV5-8; CDR3aa: CASSPYGLSGTDTQYF; CDR3nt: TGTGCCAGCAGCCCCTACGGACTCTCCGGCACAGATACGCAGTATTTT
abundance: .; j_gene: TRBJ2-1; d_gene: .; v_gene: TRBV7-2; CDR3aa: CASSPNIPPREQFF; CDR3nt: TGTGCCAGCAGCCCAAATATTCCCCCTAGGGAGCAGTTCTTC
abundance: .; j_gene: TRBJ2-1; d_gene: .; v_gene: TRBV13; CDR3aa: CASSLLGTSNEQFF; CDR3nt: TGTGCCAGCAGCTTACTCGGGACTTCCAATGAGCAGTTCTTC
abundance: .; j_gene: TRBJ1-5; d_gene: TRBD1; v_gene: TRBV10-3; CDR3aa: CAISESSGTGGQPQHF; CDR3nt: TGTGCCATCAGTGAGTCTTCGGGGACAGGGGGGCAGCCCCAGCATTTT
abundance: .; j_gene: TRBJ1-5; d_gene: TRBD1; v_gene: TRBV6-5; CDR3aa: CASSSGQGNQPQHF; CDR3nt: TGTGCCAGCAGTTCGGGACAGGGGAATCAGCCCCAGCATTTT
abundance: .; j_gene: TRBJ2-1; d_gene: TRBD2; v_gene: TRBV11-2; CDR3aa: CASSRGASGGNEQFF; CDR3nt: TGTGCCAGCAGCCGAGGGGCTAGCGGGGGCAATGAGCAGTTCTTC
abundance: .; j_gene: TRBJ1-2; d_gene: .; v_gene: TRBV7-3; CDR3aa: CASSSGQFTYGYTF; CDR3nt: TGTGCCAGCAGCTCTGGACAGTTTACCTATGGCTACACCTTC
abundance: .; j_gene: TRBJ2-7; d_gene: .; v_gene: TRBV30; CDR3aa: CASSQTGSSYEQYF; CDR3nt: TGTGCCTCCTCCCAGACGGGAAGCTCCTACGAGCAGTACTTC
abundance: .; j_gene: TRBJ1-6; d_gene: TRBD1; v_gene: TRBV19; CDR3aa: CASSYHNQGQGGNSPLHF; CDR3nt: TGTGCCAGTAGCTACCACAACCAAGGACAGGGAGGTAATTCACCCCTCCACTTT
abundance: .; j_gene: TRBJ2-7; d_gene: TRBD1; v_gene: TRBV2; CDR3aa: CASSEVGQGTYEQYF; CDR3nt: TGTGCCAGCAGTGAGGTGGGACAGGGGACCTACGAGCAGTACTTC
abundance: few; j_gene: TRBJ2-2; d_gene: .; v_gene: TRBV21-1; CDR3aa: CASSPQSGQGSNTGELFF; CDR3nt: TGTGCCAGCAGCCCCCAGAGTGGACAGGGGTCGAACACCGGGGAGCTGTTTTTT
abundance: .; j_gene: TRBJ1-4; d_gene: .; v_gene: TRBV6-2/TRBV6-3; CDR3aa: CASSTVTGIGEKLFF; CDR3nt: TGTGCCAGCAGTACCGTGACGGGAATAGGAGAAAAACTGTTTTTT
abundance: few; j_gene: TRBJ1-2; d_gene: .; v_gene: TRBV7-9; CDR3aa: CASSFGEMANYGYTF; CDR3nt: TGTGCCAGCAGCTTTGGGGAGATGGCTAACTATGGCTACACCTTC
abundance: once; j_gene: TRBJ1-1; d_gene: TRBD1; v_gene: TRBV6-6; CDR3aa: CASSYDRANTEAFF; CDR3nt: TGTGCCAGCAGTTACGACAGGGCAAACACTGAAGCTTTCTTT
abundance: .; j_gene: TRBJ2-5; d_gene: TRBD2; v_gene: TRBV18; CDR3aa: CASSPLRGGIETQYF; CDR3nt: TGTGCCAGCTCACCATTGCGGGGGGGCATCGAGACCCAGTACTTC
abundance: .; j_gene: TRBJ2-5; d_gene: .; v_gene: TRBV5-1; CDR3aa: CASSLTDQETQYF; CDR3nt: TGCGCCAGCAGCTTGACGGACCAAGAGACCCAGTACTTC
abundance: .; j_gene: TRBJ2-7; d_gene: .; v_gene: TRBV5-6; CDR3aa: CASSPGLDLSEQYF; CDR3nt: TGTGCCAGCAGCCCAGGGCTAGACCTCTCCGAGCAGTACTTC
abundance: .; j_gene: TRBJ1-1; d_gene: TRBD1; v_gene: TRBV7-9; CDR3aa: CASSHEGGKAFF; CDR3nt: TGTGCCAGCAGCCACGAAGGGGGCAAAGCTTTCTTT
abundance: .; j_gene: TRBJ2-7; d_gene: TRBD2; v_gene: TRBV28; CDR3aa: CASSWGLAGSYEQYF; CDR3nt: TGTGCCAGCAGTTGGGGACTAGCTGGATCCTACGAGCAGTACTTC
abundance: .; j_gene: TRBJ2-2; d_gene: .; v_gene: TRBV5-4; CDR3aa: CASSLNSGVNTGELFF; CDR3nt: TGTGCCAGCAGCTTGAACTCAGGGGTGAACACCGGGGAGCTGTTTTTT
abundance: .; j_gene: TRBJ1-5; d_gene: TRBD1; v_gene: TRBV10-2; CDR3aa: CASTNRGQPQHF; CDR3nt: TGCGCCAGCACTAACAGGGGCCAGCCCCAGCATTTT
abundance: .; j_gene: TRBJ1-1; d_gene: .; v_gene: TRBV2; CDR3aa: CASNLRSEAFF; CDR3nt: TGTGCCAGCAACCTAAGGAGTGAAGCTTTCTTT
abundance: .; j_gene: TRBJ2-3; d_gene: .; v_gene: TRBV27; CDR3aa: CASRPGQPSTDTQYF; CDR3nt: TGTGCCAGCCGTCCTGGGCAACCAAGCACAGATACGCAGTATTTT
abundance: .; j_gene: TRBJ1-6; d_gene: TRBD1; v_gene: TRBV27; CDR3aa: CASSSGGLGNSPLHF; CDR3nt: TGTGCCAGCAGTTCAGGGGGCCTCGGTAATTCACCCCTCCACTTT
abundance: .; j_gene: TRBJ2-3; d_gene: TRBD2; v_gene: TRBV7-7; CDR3aa: CASSPVGGQADTQYF; CDR3nt: TGTGCCAGCAGCCCCGTGGGAGGGCAGGCAGATACGCAGTATTTT